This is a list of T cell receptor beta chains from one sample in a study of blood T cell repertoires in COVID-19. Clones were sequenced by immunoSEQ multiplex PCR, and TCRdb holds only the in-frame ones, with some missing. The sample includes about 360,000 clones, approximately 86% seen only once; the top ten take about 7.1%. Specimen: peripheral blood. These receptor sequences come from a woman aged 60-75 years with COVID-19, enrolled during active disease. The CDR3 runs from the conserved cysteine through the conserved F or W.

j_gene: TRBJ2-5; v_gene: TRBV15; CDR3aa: CATSRDRDIREETQYF
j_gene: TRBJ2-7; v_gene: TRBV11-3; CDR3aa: CASSQGIGGGAYEQYF
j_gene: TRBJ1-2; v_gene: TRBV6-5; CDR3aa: CASSLGQGDGYTF
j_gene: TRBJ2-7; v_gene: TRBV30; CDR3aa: CAWCRGYEQYF
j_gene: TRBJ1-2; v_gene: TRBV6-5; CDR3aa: CASSPGWSAGYTF
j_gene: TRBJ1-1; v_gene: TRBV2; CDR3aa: CASIIRDQGSEAFF
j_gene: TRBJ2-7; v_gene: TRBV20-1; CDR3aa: CSASNGGGPYEQYF
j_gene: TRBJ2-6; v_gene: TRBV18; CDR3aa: CASSLTDRVANVLTF
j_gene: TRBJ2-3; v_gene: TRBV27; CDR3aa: CASSLNGVAGGRDTDTQYF
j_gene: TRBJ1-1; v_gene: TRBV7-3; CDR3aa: CASSYVMNTEAFF
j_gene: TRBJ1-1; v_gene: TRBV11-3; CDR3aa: CASSSGQDTGYLFF
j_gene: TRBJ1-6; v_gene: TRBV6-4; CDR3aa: CASSDNNSPLHF
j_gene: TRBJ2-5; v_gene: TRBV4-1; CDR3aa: CASSQGGGLQETQYF
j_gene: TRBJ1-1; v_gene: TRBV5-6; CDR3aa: CASSSWGVLMNTEAFF
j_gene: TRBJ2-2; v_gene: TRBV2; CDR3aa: CASSTHPQGATSGELFF
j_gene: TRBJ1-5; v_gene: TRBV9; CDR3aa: CASSATGEGAQPQHF
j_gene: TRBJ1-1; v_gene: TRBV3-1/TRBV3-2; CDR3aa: CASSQRETEAFF
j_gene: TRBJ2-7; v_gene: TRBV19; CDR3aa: CASSIGLGGDRIGFRRSEQYF
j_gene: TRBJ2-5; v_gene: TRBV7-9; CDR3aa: CASSLDTYGTSGYQETQYF
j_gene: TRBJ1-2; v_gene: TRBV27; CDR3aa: CASKHPGTGDNYGYTF
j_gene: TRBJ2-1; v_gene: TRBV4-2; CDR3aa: CASSQAGGPGNEQFF
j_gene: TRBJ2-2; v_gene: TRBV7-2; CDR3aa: CASESRVDRATGELFF
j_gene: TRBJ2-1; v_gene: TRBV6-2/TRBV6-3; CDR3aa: CASSFSVVGSPTVRPHNEQFF
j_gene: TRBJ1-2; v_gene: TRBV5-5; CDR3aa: CASSLMWQGNYGYTF
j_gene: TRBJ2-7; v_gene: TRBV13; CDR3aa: CASSFPGTGSREQYF
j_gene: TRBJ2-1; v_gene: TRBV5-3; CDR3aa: CARSSSGGSSTNEQFF
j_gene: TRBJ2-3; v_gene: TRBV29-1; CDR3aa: CSVERSTDTQYF
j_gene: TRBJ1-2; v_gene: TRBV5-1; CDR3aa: CASSPRPTRTGHYGYTF
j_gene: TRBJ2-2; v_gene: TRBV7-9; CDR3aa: CASSPSGTGDTGELFF
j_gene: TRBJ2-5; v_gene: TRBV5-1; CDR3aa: CASSLGGTLAGQETQYF
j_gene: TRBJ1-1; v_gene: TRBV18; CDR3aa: CASSPPGQPNTEAFF
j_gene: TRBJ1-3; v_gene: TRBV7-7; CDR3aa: CASSLNGGSGNTIYF
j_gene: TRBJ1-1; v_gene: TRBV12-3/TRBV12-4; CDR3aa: CASIWGGTEAFF
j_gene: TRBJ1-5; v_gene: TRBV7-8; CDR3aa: CASSLGWDSHQPQHF
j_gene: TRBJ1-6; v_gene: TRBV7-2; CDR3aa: CASSFGDTDNSPLHF
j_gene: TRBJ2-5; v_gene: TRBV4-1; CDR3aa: CASSHVDRNYQETQYF
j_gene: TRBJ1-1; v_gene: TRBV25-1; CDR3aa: CASSATGGGAEAFF
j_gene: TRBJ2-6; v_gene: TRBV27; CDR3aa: CASSVTASGANVLTF
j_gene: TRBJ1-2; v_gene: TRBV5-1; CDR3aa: CASSLAGYGYTF
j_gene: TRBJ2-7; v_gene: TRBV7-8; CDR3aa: CASSLSPAYEQYF
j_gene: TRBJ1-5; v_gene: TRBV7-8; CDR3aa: CASSLGRAFGQPQHF
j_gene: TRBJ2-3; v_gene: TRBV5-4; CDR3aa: CASSLDGGGTDTQYF
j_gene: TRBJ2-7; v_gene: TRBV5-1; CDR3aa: CASRVAGAPEQYF
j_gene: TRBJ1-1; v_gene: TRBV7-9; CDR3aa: CASSLFGQGWAEAFF
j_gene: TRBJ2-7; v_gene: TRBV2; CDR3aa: CASSDSQGSEQYF
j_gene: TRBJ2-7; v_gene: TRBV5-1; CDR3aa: CASSFNSAGASYEQYF
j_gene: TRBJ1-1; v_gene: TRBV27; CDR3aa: CASRCQGLGGNTEAFF
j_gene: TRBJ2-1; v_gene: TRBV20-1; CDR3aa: CSASRAGSSYNEQFF
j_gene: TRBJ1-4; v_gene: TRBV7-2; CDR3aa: CASSSGQPFEKLFF
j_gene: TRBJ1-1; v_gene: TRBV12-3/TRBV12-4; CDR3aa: CASSFSSGFEAFF
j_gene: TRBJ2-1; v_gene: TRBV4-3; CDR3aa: CASSPDPNTGRGYEQFF